The rows below give T cell receptor beta chains drawn from one sample of a study of T cell clonotyping in hematopoietic cell transplantation. The protocol was immunoSEQ multiplex PCR, while the TCRdb copy is restricted to in-frame clones and leaves out a portion. This table has fewer than 6,000 clones, roughly 19% appearing once. Here the sequenced sample was PBMCs, taken 180 days after allogeneic stem cell transplant. These receptors were collected from a young adult male patient who had an allogeneic stem cell transplant, so the T cells may come from the graft donor. Some clones in this sample may be carry-over from other donors' samples. The conserved cysteine and the conserved F or W are not part of the CDR3 here.

J gene: TRBJ2-1; V gene: TRBV25-1; CDR3 protein: ASSEYDRVEQF
J gene: TRBJ1-2; V gene: TRBV4-3; CDR3 protein: ASSQRQGLYTNYGYT
J gene: TRBJ2-1; V gene: TRBV30; CDR3 protein: AWASYNEQF
J gene: TRBJ2-3; V gene: TRBV27; CDR3 protein: ASSFPNTDTQY
J gene: TRBJ1-5; V gene: TRBV28; CDR3 protein: ASSLQGARQPQH
J gene: TRBJ2-5; V gene: TRBV10-3; CDR3 protein: AISEVQGGGETQY
J gene: TRBJ2-5; V gene: TRBV29-1; CDR3 protein: SGEVRRETQY
J gene: TRBJ1-2; V gene: TRBV25-1; CDR3 protein: ASSEQGYYGYT
J gene: TRBJ2-3; V gene: TRBV25-1; CDR3 protein: ASTQDRDTQY
J gene: TRBJ2-1; V gene: TRBV11-3; CDR3 protein: ASSRGDLVYNEQF
J gene: TRBJ1-1; V gene: TRBV30; CDR3 protein: AWSVQGETEAF
J gene: TRBJ2-5; V gene: TRBV30; CDR3 protein: AWSSDRGLETQY
J gene: TRBJ1-5; V gene: TRBV28; CDR3 protein: ASSYSSNQPQH
J gene: TRBJ1-5; V gene: TRBV29-1; CDR3 protein: SVGVSADQPQH
J gene: TRBJ1-4; V gene: TRBV6-1; CDR3 protein: ASSQGAREKLF
J gene: TRBJ2-7; V gene: TRBV30; CDR3 protein: AWTSGTYEQY